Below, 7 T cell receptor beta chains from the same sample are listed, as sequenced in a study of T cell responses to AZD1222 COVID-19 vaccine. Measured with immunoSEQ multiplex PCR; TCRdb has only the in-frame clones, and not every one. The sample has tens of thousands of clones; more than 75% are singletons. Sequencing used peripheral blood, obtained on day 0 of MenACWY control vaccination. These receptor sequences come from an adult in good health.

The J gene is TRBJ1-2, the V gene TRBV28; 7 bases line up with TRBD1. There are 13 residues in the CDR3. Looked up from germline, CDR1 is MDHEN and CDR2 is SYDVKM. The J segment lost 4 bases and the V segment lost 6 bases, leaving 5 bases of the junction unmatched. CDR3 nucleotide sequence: TGTGCCAGCAGCCTGACAGGGATCTATGGCTACACCTTC. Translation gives CASSLTGIYGYTF.

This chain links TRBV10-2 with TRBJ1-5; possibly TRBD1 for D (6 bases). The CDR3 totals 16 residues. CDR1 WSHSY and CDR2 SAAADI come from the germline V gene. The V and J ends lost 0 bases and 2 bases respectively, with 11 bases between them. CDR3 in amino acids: CASSESTGAGNQPQHF. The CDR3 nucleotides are TGCGCCAGCAGTGAGTCGACGGGGGCAGGCAATCAGCCCCAGCATTTT.

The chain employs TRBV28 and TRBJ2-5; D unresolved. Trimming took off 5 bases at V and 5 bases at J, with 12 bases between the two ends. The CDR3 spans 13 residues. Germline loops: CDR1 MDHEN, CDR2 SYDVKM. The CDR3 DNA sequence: TGTGCCAGCAGTCCCACTTCCCGCGAGACCCAGTACTTC. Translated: CASSPTSRETQYF.

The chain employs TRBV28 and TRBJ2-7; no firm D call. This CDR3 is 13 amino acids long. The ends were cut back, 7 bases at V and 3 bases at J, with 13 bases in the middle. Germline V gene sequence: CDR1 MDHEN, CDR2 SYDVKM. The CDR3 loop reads CASTSPADYEQYF. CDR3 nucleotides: TGTGCCAGCACCTCCCCGGCAGACTACGAGCAGTACTTC.

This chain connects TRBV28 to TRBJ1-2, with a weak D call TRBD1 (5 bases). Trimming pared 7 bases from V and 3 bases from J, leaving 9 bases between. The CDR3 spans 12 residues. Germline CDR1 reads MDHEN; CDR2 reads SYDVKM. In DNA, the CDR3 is TGTGCCAGCATGCAGGGCCACTATGGCTACACCTTC. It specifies CASMQGHYGYTF.

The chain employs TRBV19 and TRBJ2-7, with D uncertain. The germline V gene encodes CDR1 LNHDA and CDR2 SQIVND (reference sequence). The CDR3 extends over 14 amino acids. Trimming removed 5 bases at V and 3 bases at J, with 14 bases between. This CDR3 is CASSPAAGIYEQYF. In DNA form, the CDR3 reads TGTGCCAGTAGTCCCGCCGCCGGAATCTACGAGCAGTACTTC.

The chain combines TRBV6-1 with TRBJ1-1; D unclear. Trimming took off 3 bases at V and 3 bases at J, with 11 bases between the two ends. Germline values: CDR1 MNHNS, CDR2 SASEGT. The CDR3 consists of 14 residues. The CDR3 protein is CASSERTGYTEAFF. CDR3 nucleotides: TGTGCCAGCAGTGAGAGGACGGGATACACTGAAGCTTTCTTT.